These T cell receptor beta chains were read from a single sample in a study of shared clonotypes between healthy human individuals. Only in-frame clones appear in the TCRdb table, and some are missing; sequencing was by immunoSEQ multiplex PCR. The data hold about 800,000 clones, with approximately 97% observed a single time. Sequencing was carried out using naive CD8+ T cells sorted from blood. The receptors were gathered from a man aged 30-40 years in good health. Each CDR3 is given with its conserved first and last residue. Each record gives: CDR3 length, V gene, CDR3 protein.

14,TRBV7-9,CASSQGGNNYGYTF
16,TRBV11-2,CASSLGRSGIDNEQFF
16,TRBV15,CATSSVGTGATDTQYF
15,TRBV27,CASSLSAGMNQPQHF
14,TRBV7-2,CASATGGRRYEQYF
13,TRBV29-1,CSVPITGSASAFF
15,TRBV27,CASSPSGGDTYEQYF
18,TRBV27,CASSLKSLSFRGTDTQYF
14,TRBV6-5,CASSYSQVRETQYF
14,TRBV4-2,CASSQSANTGELFF
12,TRBV28,CASSLYYREQYF
16,TRBV27,CASSLFAGTSNQPQHF
12,TRBV11-3,CASSLDPALQFF
15,TRBV15,CATSRDTGLNTEAFF
13,TRBV12-5,CASGLSTAGEQFF
15,TRBV28,CASSSQGKGTYEQYF
15,TRBV29-1,CSVVGGRTRFYEQYF
12,TRBV11-2,CASSKLADTQYF
17,TRBV7-6,CASSLGPSGRVTDTQYF
16,TRBV27,CASSNSGTSGTDTQYF
15,TRBV27,CASSTSAGSYNEQFF
13,TRBV11-2,CASSATDNYGYTF
15,TRBV27,CASQTGTGDQETQYF
13,TRBV9,CASSAPPYTEAFF
14,TRBV9,CASSDRDREDEQFF
14,TRBV11-2,CASSLEGVRTEAFF
17,TRBV7-8,CASSLGGLADSYNEQFF
13,TRBV6-5,CAVRTGTGTEAFF
15,TRBV27,CASSLSPRGDEKLFF
15,TRBV7-9,CASSLEPGETYEQYF
16,TRBV4-3,CASSQYSGRAMPEQFF
14,TRBV25-1,CASEGTGEYNEQFF
14,TRBV7-9,CASQQAGSNQPQHF
15,TRBV28,CASSGAGGITYEQYF
16,TRBV6-1,CASSVFLAGSTGELFF
11,TRBV5-6,CASSFNYEQYF